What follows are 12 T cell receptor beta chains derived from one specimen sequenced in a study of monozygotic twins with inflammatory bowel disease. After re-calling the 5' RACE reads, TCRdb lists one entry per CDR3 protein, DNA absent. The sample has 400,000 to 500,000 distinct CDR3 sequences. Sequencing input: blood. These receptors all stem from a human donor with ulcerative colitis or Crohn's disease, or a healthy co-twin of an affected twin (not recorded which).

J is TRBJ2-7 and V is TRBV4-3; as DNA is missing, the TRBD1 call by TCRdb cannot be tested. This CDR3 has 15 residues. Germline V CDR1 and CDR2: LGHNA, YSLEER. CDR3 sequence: CASSQDRGLAEKQYF.

CDR3 residues: CASLAGGGTDTQYF. The V and J genes are TRBV5-1 and TRBJ2-3; TCRdb returns TRBD2, unconfirmable since there is no DNA. Looked up from germline, CDR1 is SGHRS and CDR2 is YFSETQ. The CDR3 runs 14 residues.

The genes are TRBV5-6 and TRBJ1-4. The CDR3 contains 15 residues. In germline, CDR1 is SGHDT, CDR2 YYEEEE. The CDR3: CASSSINSRTEKLFF.

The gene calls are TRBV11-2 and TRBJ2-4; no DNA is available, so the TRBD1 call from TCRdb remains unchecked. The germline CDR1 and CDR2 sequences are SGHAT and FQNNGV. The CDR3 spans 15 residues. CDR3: CASSWTAPGKNIQYF. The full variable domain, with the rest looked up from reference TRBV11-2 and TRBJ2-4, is EAGVAQSPRYKIIEKRQSVAFWCNPISGHATLYWYQQILGQGPKLLIQFQNNGVVDDSQLPKDRFSAERLKGVDSTLKIQPAKLEDSAVYLCASSWTAPGKNIQYFGAGTRLSVL.

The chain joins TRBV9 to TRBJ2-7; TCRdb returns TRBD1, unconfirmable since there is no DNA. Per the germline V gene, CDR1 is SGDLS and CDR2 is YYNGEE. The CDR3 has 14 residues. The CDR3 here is CASSLGTGGHEQYF.

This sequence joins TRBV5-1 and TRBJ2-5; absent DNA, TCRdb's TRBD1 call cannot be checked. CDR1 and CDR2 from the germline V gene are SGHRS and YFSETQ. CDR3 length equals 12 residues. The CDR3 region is CASRSGAETQYF.

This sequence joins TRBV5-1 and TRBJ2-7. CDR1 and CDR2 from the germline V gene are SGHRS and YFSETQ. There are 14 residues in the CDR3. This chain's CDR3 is CASSFTRSSYEQYF.

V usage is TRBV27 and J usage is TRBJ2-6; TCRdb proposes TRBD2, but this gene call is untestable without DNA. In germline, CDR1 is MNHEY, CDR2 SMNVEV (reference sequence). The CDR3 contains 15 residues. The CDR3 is CASSSLAPGANVLTF. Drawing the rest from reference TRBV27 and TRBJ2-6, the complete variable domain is EAQVTQNPRYLITVTGKKLTVTCSQNMNHEYMSWYRQDPGLGLRQIYYSMNVEVTDKGDVPEGYKVSRKEKRNFPLILESPSPNQTSLYFCASSSLAPGANVLTFGAGSRLTVL.

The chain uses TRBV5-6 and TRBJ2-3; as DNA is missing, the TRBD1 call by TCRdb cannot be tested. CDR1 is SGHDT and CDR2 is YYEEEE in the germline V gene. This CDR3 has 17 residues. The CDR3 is CASSYGQIVTSTDTQYF.

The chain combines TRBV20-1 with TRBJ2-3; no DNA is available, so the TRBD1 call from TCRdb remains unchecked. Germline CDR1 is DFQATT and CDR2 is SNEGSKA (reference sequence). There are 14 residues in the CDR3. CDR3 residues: CSARDGARTDTQYF.

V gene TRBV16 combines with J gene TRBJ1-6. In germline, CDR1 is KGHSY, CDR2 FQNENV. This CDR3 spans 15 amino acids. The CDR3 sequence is CASSQNRLVYSPLHF.

The CDR3: CASRITLKRELVAGVYEQYF. The gene calls are TRBV27 and TRBJ2-7; lacking DNA, the TRBD2 call made by TCRdb goes unchecked. CDR3 size: 20 residues. Looked up from germline, CDR1 is MNHEY and CDR2 is SMNVEV (reference sequence).